A selection of T cell receptor beta chains follows, all from one sample in a study of vaccination effects on CD4 cells after COVID-19. For these receptors, no antigen is known. Some clones are missing from TCRdb's copy, which holds only in-frame ones; the method was immunoSEQ multiplex PCR. The sample includes tens of thousands of clones, approximately 73% of them seen just once. Here the sequenced sample was CD4+ T cells from PBMCs cultured with HIV peptides, taken before COVID-19 vaccination. These receptors were taken from a human donor who had a prior SARS-CoV-2 infection. CDR3s include the opening cysteine and the closing phenylalanine or tryptophan. The D gene is left open where the match is weak. A clone size is listed for some rows: how often the clone was seen (once, few, many), or a class if it is expanded.

V	D	size	J	CDR3	DNA
TRBV24-1	-	once	TRBJ2-7	CATSEYQGGEQYF	TGTGCCACCAGTGAGTACCAGGGAGGCGAGCAGTACTTC
TRBV7-2	-	-	TRBJ2-1	CASSVGQSYNEQFF	TGTGCCAGCAGCGTAGGACAGTCCTACAATGAGCAGTTCTTC
TRBV6-5	-	-	TRBJ2-3	CASRGLDGDTQYF	TGTGCCAGCAGGGGGCTAGATGGGGATACGCAGTATTTT
TRBV14	-	-	TRBJ1-6	CASSQAWGRPLHF	TGTGCCAGCAGCCAAGCGTGGGGCAGACCCCTCCACTTT
TRBV13	TRBD2	-	TRBJ2-3	CASSHRLAGVTDTQYF	TGTGCCAGCAGCCATCGACTAGCGGGGGTGACAGATACGCAGTATTTT
TRBV18	TRBD1	-	TRBJ1-1	CASSPTGGESTEAFF	TGTGCCAGCTCGCCAACAGGGGGAGAAAGCACTGAAGCTTTCTTT
TRBV19	TRBD1	-	TRBJ2-6	CASRIRGSGANVLTF	TGTGCCAGTAGGATCAGGGGGTCCGGGGCCAACGTCCTGACTTTC
TRBV3-1/TRBV3-2	TRBD1	-	TRBJ1-6	CASSHQDRGNSPLHF	TGTGCCAGCAGCCATCAAGACAGGGGAAATTCACCCCTCCACTTT
TRBV11-3	-	-	TRBJ2-7	CASSLAALPSAYSYEQYF	TGTGCCAGCAGCTTAGCAGCTTTACCCAGCGCGTACTCCTACGAGCAGTACTTC
TRBV5-1	-	-	TRBJ1-4	CASSNPQGANEKLFF	TGCGCCAGCAGCAACCCCCAGGGAGCTAATGAAAAACTGTTTTTT
TRBV7-3	-	-	TRBJ1-3	CASSPSGTVGNTIYF	TGTGCCAGCAGCCCCTCGGGCACAGTTGGAAACACCATATATTTT
TRBV4-1	TRBD2	-	TRBJ2-1	CASSQDDRGGPYNEQFF	TGCGCCAGCAGCCAAGATGATCGGGGGGGCCCGTACAATGAGCAGTTCTTC
TRBV6-5	TRBD1	-	TRBJ2-7	CATSDRAPYEQYF	TGTGCCACTTCAGACAGGGCCCCCTACGAGCAGTACTTC
TRBV10-3	TRBD2	-	TRBJ2-3	CAISSSGSTDTQYF	TGTGCCATCAGCTCTAGCGGAAGTACAGATACGCAGTATTTT
TRBV4-2	TRBD2	few	TRBJ2-1	CASSQVPGGDWYNEQFF	TGTGCCAGCAGCCAAGTCCCGGGAGGGGACTGGTACAATGAGCAGTTCTTC
TRBV11-3	-	-	TRBJ2-1	CASSLDRPSGAGNEQFF	TGTGCCAGCAGCTTAGATAGACCGAGTGGAGCAGGCAATGAGCAGTTCTTC
TRBV9	-	few	TRBJ2-7	CASSHAFGGDQDYEQYF	TGTGCCAGCAGCCACGCTTTCGGGGGAGATCAAGACTACGAGCAGTACTTC
TRBV5-6	TRBD1	-	TRBJ1-1	CASSLDRENTEAFF	TGTGCCAGCAGCTTAGACAGGGAGAACACTGAAGCTTTCTTT
TRBV29-1	-	-	TRBJ1-2	CSGEGYYGYTF	TGCAGCGGTGAGGGGTACTATGGCTACACCTTC
TRBV2	-	-	TRBJ1-5	CASSVERVNQPQHF	TGTGCCAGCAGTGTGGAGAGGGTCAATCAGCCCCAGCATTTT
TRBV3-1/TRBV3-2	TRBD2	-	TRBJ2-1	CASSHQPHKGLAPYNEQFF	TGTGCCAGCAGCCACCAACCCCATAAGGGACTAGCCCCCTACAATGAGCAGTTCTTC
TRBV24-1	-	-	TRBJ2-3	CATSDFTTQYF	TGTGCCACCAGTGATTTTACAACGCAGTATTTT
TRBV27	TRBD2	-	TRBJ2-7	CASMPLAAYSYEQYF	TGTGCCAGCATGCCCCTAGCGGCGTATTCCTACGAGCAGTACTTC
TRBV7-6	-	-	TRBJ2-7	CASSDTNSFHEQYF	TGTGCCAGCAGCGACACAAACTCTTTCCACGAGCAGTACTTC